This T cell receptor beta chain was captured in a study of CD8 T cells in ankylosing spondylitis. The CDR3 contains 15 residues. V lost 4 bases to trimming and J lost 0 bases, with 11 bases between them. Germline V gives CDR1 MNHEY, CDR2 SMNVEV (reference sequence). Researchers built TCR beta libraries using quantitative 5'-RACE with molecular barcodes. TCRdb recomputed calls from the 5' RACE reads with MiXCR, one row per CDR3 protein. The data show under 400,000 distinct CDR3 sequences, 11% seen once. This clonotype was seen many times. Its cognate antigen is unknown. Overall study results and limits: Blood of patients with ankylosing spondylitis appeared to be characterized by a TCR beta motif of fewer than 10 highly homologous variants. Disease-linked clones proved CD8+ and comparatively uncommon in peripheral blood.

The V call is TRBV27, the J call TRBJ2-3; weak D call: TRBD1 (5 bases). This receptor was taken from a female donor with ankylosing spondylitis or in good health (not recorded which). Sequenced material: blood, either unsorted or a sorted T cell fraction (not recorded which). The CDR3 loop reads CASSWYRSSTDTQYF. CDR3 coding DNA: TGTGCCAGCAGTTGGTACAGGTCTAGCACAGATACGCAGTATTTT.